Described below is a single TCR beta chain sequence and its context. Its antigen is unknown. Expressed TCRB transcripts were sequenced because the entire RNA isolate underwent reverse transcription. Profiled with immunoSEQ multiplex PCR; TCRdb holds only in-frame clones, not every one. The sample has roughly 38,000 clones, about 68% seen once. This sample is drawn from a study of beta chain features in type 1 diabetes. The study's findings and limits: People with Type 1 diabetes carried modestly yet significantly shorter TCRB CDR3s in all four CD4+ subsets. VDJ junctions from patients with type 1 diabetes contained fewer insertions and more deletions.

Trimming cost V 2 bases and J 7 bases; bases outside gene matches: 5. Germline V gene lookup returns CDR1 SGHKS and CDR2 YYEKEE (reference sequence). The CDR3 is 14 residues long. The chain has TRBV5-5 and TRBJ2-7; 11 bases align to TRBD2. The sequence came from a young man with type 1 diabetes. Some clones in this sample may be carry-over from other donors' samples. The source material was Tregs from blood. The CDR3 DNA reads as TGTGCCAGCAGCTTTGGGACTAGCGGAAGGGAGCAGTACTTC. Protein sequence: CASSFGTSGREQYF. Together with reference TRBV5-5 and TRBJ2-7, the CDR3 gives the full variable domain: DAGVTQSPTHLIKTRGQQVTLRCSPISGHKSVSWYQQVLGQGPQFIFQYYEKEERGRGNFPDRFSARQFPNYSSELNVNALLLGDSALYLCASSFGTSGREQYFGPGTRLTVT.